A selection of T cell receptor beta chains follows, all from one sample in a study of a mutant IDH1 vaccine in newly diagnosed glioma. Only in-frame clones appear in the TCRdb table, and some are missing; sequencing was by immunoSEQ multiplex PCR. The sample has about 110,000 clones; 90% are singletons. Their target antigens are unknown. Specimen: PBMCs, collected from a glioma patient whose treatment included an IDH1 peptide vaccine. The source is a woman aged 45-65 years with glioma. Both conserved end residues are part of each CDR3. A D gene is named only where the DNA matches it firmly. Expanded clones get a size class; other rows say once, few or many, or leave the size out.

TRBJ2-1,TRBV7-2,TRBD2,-,CASSREGGSYNEQFF,TGTGCCAGCAGCCGGGAGGGGGGCTCCTACAATGAGCAGTTCTTC
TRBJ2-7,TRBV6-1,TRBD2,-,CASSAGGNTYEQYF,TGTGCCAGCAGTGCGGGAGGGAATACCTACGAGCAGTACTTC
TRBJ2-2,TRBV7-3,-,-,CASSPGRRDTGELFF,TGTGCCAGCAGCCCCGGGCGGCGGGACACCGGGGAGCTGTTTTTT
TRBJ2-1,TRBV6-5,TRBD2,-,CASSLAGGRGEQFF,TGTGCCAGCAGTTTAGCGGGAGGGAGGGGTGAGCAGTTCTTC
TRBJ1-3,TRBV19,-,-,CASSIQDTPGNTIYF,TGTGCCAGTAGTATTCAAGACACGCCTGGAAACACCATATATTTT
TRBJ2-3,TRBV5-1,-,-,CASSSSVNTDTQYF,TGCGCCAGCAGCTCTTCGGTAAATACAGATACGCAGTATTTT
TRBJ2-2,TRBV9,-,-,CASSAANTGELFF,TGTGCCAGCAGCGCAGCGAACACCGGGGAGCTGTTTTTT
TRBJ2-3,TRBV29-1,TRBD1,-,CSVVQGAEGLTQYF,TGCAGCGTGGTACAGGGGGCAGAAGGCCTTACGCAGTATTTT
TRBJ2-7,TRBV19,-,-,CASSIEPGHMQQYF,TGTGCCAGTAGTATAGAGCCAGGCCATATGCAGCAGTACTTC
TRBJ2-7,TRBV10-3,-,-,CASRGTPPTWEQYF,TGTGCCAGCAGGGGAACCCCTCCGACCTGGGAGCAGTACTTC
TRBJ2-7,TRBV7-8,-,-,CASRSDSLGEQYF,TGTGCCAGCAGATCAGACTCCCTGGGGGAGCAGTACTTC
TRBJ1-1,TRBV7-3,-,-,CASSLTRGVTEAFF,TGTGCCAGCAGCTTAACGAGGGGGGTCACTGAAGCTTTCTTT
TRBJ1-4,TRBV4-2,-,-,CASSQGTITNEKLFF,TGTGCCAGCAGCCAAGGGACAATTACTAATGAAAAACTGTTTTTT
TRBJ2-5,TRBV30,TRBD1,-,CAWDAGTGQETQYF,TGTGCCTGGGACGCCGGGACAGGACAAGAGACCCAGTACTTC
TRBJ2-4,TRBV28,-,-,CASSPTGLQGGLKNIQYF,TGTGCCAGCAGTCCAACCGGTTTACAGGGAGGCCTCAAAAACATTCAGTACTTC
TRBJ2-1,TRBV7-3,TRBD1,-,CASSTRDSSYNEQFF,TGTGCCAGCAGCACCCGGGACAGCTCCTACAATGAGCAGTTCTTC
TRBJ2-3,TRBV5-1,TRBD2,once,CASTRGKNSGRSTDTQYF,TGCGCCAGCACACGGGGGAAAAATAGCGGGAGGTCCACAGATACGCAGTATTTT
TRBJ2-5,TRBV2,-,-,CASSGFLEVQETQYF,TGTGCCAGCAGTGGTTTTCTGGAGGTTCAAGAGACCCAGTACTTC
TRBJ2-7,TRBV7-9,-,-,CASSLQGSTSYEQYF,TGTGCCAGCAGCTTACAGGGGTCCACCTCCTACGAGCAGTACTTC
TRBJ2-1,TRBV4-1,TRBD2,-,CASSLQLAGDNEQFF,TGCGCCAGCAGTCTCCAACTAGCGGGAGACAATGAGCAGTTCTTC
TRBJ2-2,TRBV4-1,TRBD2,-,CASSQRGSGRAHGELFF,TGCGCCAGCAGCCAAAGGGGTAGCGGGAGGGCCCACGGGGAGCTGTTTTTT
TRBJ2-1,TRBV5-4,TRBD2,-,CASSSREGYEQFF,TGTGCCAGCAGCTCCCGGGAGGGGTATGAGCAGTTCTTC
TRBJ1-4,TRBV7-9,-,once,CASSPAQPLGKLFF,TGTGCCAGCAGCCCGGCCCAGCCTCTGGGAAAACTGTTTTTT
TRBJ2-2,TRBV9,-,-,CASSVESGRTGELFF,TGTGCCAGCAGCGTAGAATCGGGGAGAACCGGGGAGCTGTTTTTT
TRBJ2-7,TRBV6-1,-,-,CEPGHFSYEQYF,TGTGAACCGGGACACTTCTCCTACGAGCAGTACTTC
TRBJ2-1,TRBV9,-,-,CASSVLVGSEQFF,TGTGCCAGCAGCGTCCTAGTAGGGTCTGAGCAGTTCTTC
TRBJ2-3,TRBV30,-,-,CAWSPARDTQYF,TGTGCCTGGAGTCCTGCCAGGGATACGCAGTATTTT
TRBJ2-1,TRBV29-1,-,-,CSAISYISSYNEQFF,TGCAGCGCAATCTCATACATTAGCTCCTACAATGAGCAGTTCTTC
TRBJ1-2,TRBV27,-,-,CASSFAGETNYGYTF,TGTGCCAGCAGTTTCGCAGGGGAGACTAACTATGGCTACACCTTC
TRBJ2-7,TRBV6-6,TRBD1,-,CASSYRDRAYEQYF,TGTGCCAGCAGTTACCGGGACAGGGCCTACGAGCAGTACTTC
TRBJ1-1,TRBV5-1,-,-,CASSLVTGRNTEAFF,TGCGCCAGCAGCTTGGTTACGGGGAGGAACACTGAAGCTTTCTTT
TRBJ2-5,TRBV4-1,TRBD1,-,CASSQPGQGAETQYF,TGCGCCAGCAGCCAGCCGGGACAGGGGGCTGAGACCCAGTACTTC
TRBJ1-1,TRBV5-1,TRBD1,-,CASSSTGGAEAFF,TGCGCCAGCAGCTCTACAGGGGGGGCTGAAGCTTTCTTT
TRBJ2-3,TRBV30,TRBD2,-,CAWSQGGVAGGRDTQYF,TGTGCCTGGAGTCAAGGCGGGGTAGCGGGAGGGAGAGATACGCAGTATTTT
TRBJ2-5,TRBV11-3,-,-,CASSVGPVETQYF,TGTGCCAGCAGCGTGGGACCCGTGGAGACCCAGTACTTC
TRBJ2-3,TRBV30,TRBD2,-,CAWSRAGPDTQYF,TGTGCCTGGAGTCGAGCGGGACCAGATACGCAGTATTTT
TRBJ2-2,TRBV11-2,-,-,CASGGRIGGTGELFF,TGTGCCAGCGGTGGCCGGATAGGGGGCACCGGGGAGCTGTTTTTT
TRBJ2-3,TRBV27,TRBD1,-,CASSKTGDLTDTQYF,TGTGCCAGCAGTAAGACAGGGGACCTCACAGATACGCAGTATTTT
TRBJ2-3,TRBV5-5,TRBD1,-,CASSLGTGGRGGTDTQYF,TGTGCCAGCAGCTTGGGGACAGGGGGCAGGGGAGGCACAGATACGCAGTATTTT
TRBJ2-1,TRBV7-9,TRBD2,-,CASSGILLAGPYNEQFF,TGTGCCAGCAGTGGGATACTACTAGCGGGCCCCTACAATGAGCAGTTCTTC
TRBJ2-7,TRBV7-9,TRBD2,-,CASSPRGGSHEQYF,TGTGCCAGCAGCCCGCGTGGCGGGAGCCACGAGCAGTACTTC
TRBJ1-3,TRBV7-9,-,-,CASSLGSSAGNTIYF,TGTGCCAGCAGCTTGGGTAGTTCCGCTGGAAACACCATATATTTT